Below are 27 T cell receptor beta chains sequenced from a single sample in a study of blood T cell repertoires in COVID-19. Data came from immunoSEQ multiplex PCR; TCRdb stores just in-frame clones and leaves some out. The data contain fewer than 500,000 clones, roughly 87% of them seen just once; the ten biggest clones take up roughly 0.72%. The source material was PBMCs or T cells enriched from blood (not recorded which). The source of these receptors is a woman aged 18-29 years who had recovered from COVID-19.

The CDR3 DNA reads TGTGCCAGCAGCCCCCTTGACAGGGACGATGAAAAACTGTTTTTT. Translating gives CASSPLDRDDEKLFF. The chain recombines TRBV3-1 (or the pseudogene TRBV3-2) with TRBJ1-4, with 7 bases identical to TRBD1. V lost 4 bases to trimming and J lost 6 bases; unmatched junction nucleotides: 8. The germline V gene encodes CDR1 LGHDT and CDR2 YNNKEL (reference sequence). The CDR3 loop spans 15 amino acids.

V usage is TRBV29-1 and J usage is TRBJ2-5, with a possible D match to TRBD2 (5 bases). Deletions cut 2 bases from V and 9 bases from J, with 16 bases between. CDR3 size: 13 residues. CDR1 is SQVTM, CDR2 ANQGSEA, per germline. CDR3 DNA: TGCAGCGTTGAAATCGGACTCCCGAGGGCCCAGTACTTC. As protein: CSVEIGLPRAQYF.

V gene TRBV19 combines with J gene TRBJ1-1, with 9 bases matching TRBD1. Trimming removed 9 bases from V and 5 bases from J; junction bases left unmatched: 4. This CDR3 has 12 residues. From germline, CDR1 is LNHDA and CDR2 SQIVND (reference sequence). CDR3 sequence: CASGQGWTEAFF. In nucleotides, the CDR3 is TGTGCCAGCGGACAGGGGTGGACTGAAGCTTTCTTT.

The chain employs TRBV7-2 and TRBJ2-1; TRBD1 agrees at 7 bases. The length of the CDR3 is 14 residues. Trimming removed 1 base from V and 10 bases from J; junction bases left unmatched: 7. Germline assignment: CDR1 SGHTA and CDR2 FQGNSA. CDR3 region: CASSLDRAGGEQFF. In DNA, the CDR3 is TGTGCCAGCAGCTTAGACAGGGCAGGGGGAGAGCAGTTCTTC.

This sequence joins TRBV7-2 and TRBJ2-1, with 9 bases identical to TRBD2. This CDR3 has 15 residues. CDR1 is SGHTA, CDR2 FQGNSA, per germline. V lost 5 bases to trimming and J lost 9 bases; unmatched junction nucleotides: 11. The CDR3 DNA is TGTGCCAGCAGCGATGGGTCTAGCGGGGATACTGAGCAGTTCTTC. Encoded protein: CASSDGSSGDTEQFF.

The chain couples TRBV11-2 to TRBJ2-3; weak D call: TRBD2 (7 bases). V gave up 7 bases and J gave up 8 bases, with 28 bases separating them. Germline V CDR1 and CDR2: SGHAT, FQNNGV. This CDR3 is 17 amino acids long. Here the CDR3 reads CASKGGGPRGLRSTQYF. The CDR3 coding sequence is TGTGCCAGCAAGGGAGGGGGTCCCCGGGGACTTCGGAGTACGCAGTATTTT.

This chain joins TRBV5-1 and TRBJ2-3; 9 bases match TRBD1. The CDR3 is 15 residues long. V was clipped by 0 bases and J by 6 bases; unmatched bases: 5. Per the germline V gene, CDR1 is SGHRS and CDR2 is YFSETQ. CDR3 in DNA: TGCGCCAGCAGCTTGGGGACAGGGGCGATGGATACGCAGTATTTT. Translated: CASSLGTGAMDTQYF. The full variable domain, in which reference TRBV5-1 and TRBJ2-3 provide the parts outside the CDR3, is KAGVTQTPRYLIKTRGQQVTLSCSPISGHRSVSWYQQTPGQGLQFLFEYFSETQRNKGNFPGRFSGRQFSNSRSEMNVSTLELGDSALYLCASSLGTGAMDTQYFGPGTRLTVL.

This clone was seen a few times. The J gene is TRBJ1-1, the V gene TRBV18, with unresolved D. The CDR3 is 13 residues long. CDR1 and CDR2 (germline): KGHSH, LQKENI. The germline V and J ends were trimmed by 3 bases and 5 bases, with 10 bases remaining between them. The CDR3 DNA is TGTGCCAGCTCACCGAGGCATTCTACTGAAGCTTTCTTT. Translated, it gives CASSPRHSTEAFF.

This clone was seen a few times. DNA of the CDR3: TGTGCCAGCAGCCAAGATAGAGACAGTTACCAGCCCCAGCATTTT. Residues: CASSQDRDSYQPQHF. V gene TRBV4-2 combines with J gene TRBJ1-5, with a possible D match to TRBD1 (5 bases). In germline, CDR1 is LGHNA, CDR2 YNFKEQ. CDR3 size: 15 residues. Trimming removed 0 bases at V and 7 bases at J, with 13 bases between.

The chain carries TRBV3-1 (or the pseudogene TRBV3-2) and TRBJ2-1; 7 bases line up with TRBD1. With V trimmed by 2 bases and J by 0 bases, 1 base remained unmatched. The V gene's germline CDR1 is LGHDT and CDR2 YNNKEL (reference sequence). The CDR3 has 15 amino acids. CDR3 nucleotides: TGTGCCAGCAGCCAACAGGGGGACTCCTACAATGAGCAGTTCTTC. Translated: CASSQQGDSYNEQFF.

This rearrangement joins TRBV6-5 to TRBJ2-5; the match to TRBD2 covers 15 bases. Germline V gene lookup returns CDR1 MNHEY and CDR2 SVGAGI. The CDR3 covers 16 residues. The V gene end was trimmed by 4 bases and the J gene end by 3 bases; junction bases not matched to a gene: 3. This CDR3 reads CASSSGLAGGEETQYF. CDR3 DNA sequence: TGTGCCAGCAGTTCCGGACTAGCGGGGGGGGAAGAGACCCAGTACTTC.

A few counts support this clone. The chain employs TRBV6-5 and TRBJ1-1; D perhaps matches TRBD1 (6 bases). Germline-derived CDR1 and CDR2 are MNHEY and SVGAGI. This CDR3 contains 13 residues. V lost 5 bases and J 0 bases, leaving 7 bases between the germline ends. The CDR3 here is CASSRTVNTEAFF. The CDR3 nucleotides read TGTGCCAGCAGTCGGACAGTGAACACTGAAGCTTTCTTT.

The gene calls are TRBV29-1 and TRBJ2-3; 11 bases match TRBD2. After removal of 7 bases from V and 2 bases from J, the junction contained 5 bases not matched to a gene. The CDR3 is 14 amino acids. The germline V gene has CDR1 SQVTM and CDR2 ANQGSEA. The CDR3 DNA follows: TGCAGCGCCATGACTAGCGGGGTCACAGATACGCAGTATTTT. This translates into CSAMTSGVTDTQYF.

In its sample, this clone was seen many times. The same CDR3 arises from other DNA sequences in this sample as well. J is TRBJ2-5 and V is TRBV7-9; D is uncertain. Trimming shortened V by 6 bases and J by 0 bases, and 11 bases separated the two germline ends. Germline lookup yields CDR1 SEHNR and CDR2 FQNEAQ (reference sequence). This CDR3 contains 14 residues. Here the CDR3 reads CASSLRDNQETQYF. The CDR3 DNA sequence: TGTGCCAGCAGTCTCCGAGATAACCAAGAGACCCAGTACTTC. Supplemented by reference TRBV7-9 and TRBJ2-5, the full variable domain reads DTGVSQNPRHKITKRGQNVTFRCDPISEHNRLYWYRQTLGQGPEFLTYFQNEAQLEKSRLLSDRFSAERPKGSFSTLEIQRTEQGDSAMYLCASSLRDNQETQYFGPGTRLLVL.

The V and J genes are TRBV5-1 and TRBJ1-2, with TRBD1 matching over 8 bases. Germline V gene sequence: CDR1 SGHRS, CDR2 YFSETQ. The V and J ends lost 4 bases and 8 bases, in that order; junction bases with no gene match: 13. The CDR3 runs to 15 residues. CDR3 residues: CASSPTTDRGAGYTF. The CDR3 DNA reads as TGCGCCAGCAGCCCTACCACTGACAGGGGCGCGGGCTACACCTTC.

The chain employs TRBV4-2 and TRBJ1-2; D is undetermined. The CDR3 spans 11 residues. Germline V gene lookup returns CDR1 LGHNA and CDR2 YNFKEQ. V was cut by 8 bases and J by 4 bases, with 8 bases left in between. CDR3 in amino acids: CASGPLYGYTF. The CDR3, as DNA: TGTGCCAGCGGGCCCCTCTATGGCTACACCTTC.

The gene calls are TRBV29-1 and TRBJ1-1; TRBD1 matches 10 bases. Unmatched junction bases numbered 2, after V lost 3 bases and J lost 4 bases. This CDR3 has 13 residues. Germline V gene data show CDR1 as SQVTM and CDR2 as ANQGSEA. The CDR3, as DNA: TGCAGCGTTGACAGGACAGGGGGCACTGAAGCTTTCTTT. As protein: CSVDRTGGTEAFF.

The chain couples TRBV5-4 to TRBJ2-1; 8 bases match TRBD1. The V and J ends lost 2 bases and 8 bases, in that order; junction bases with no gene match: 0. The V gene's germline CDR1 is SGHNT and CDR2 YYREEE (reference sequence). The CDR3 contains 12 residues. Here the CDR3 reads CASSLQGDEQFF. For the CDR3, the DNA is TGTGCCAGCAGCTTACAGGGGGATGAGCAGTTCTTC. Filled out from reference TRBV5-4 and TRBJ2-1, the complete variable domain reads ETGVTQSPTHLIKTRGQQVTLRCSSQSGHNTVSWYQQALGQGPQFIFQYYREEENGRGNFPPRFSGLQFPNYSSELNVNALELDDSALYLCASSLQGDEQFFGPGTRLTVL.

J is TRBJ2-3 and V is TRBV7-9; 14 bases are a match to TRBD2. Germline CDR1 is SEHNR and CDR2 is FQNEAQ (reference sequence). V was clipped by 6 bases and J by 4 bases; unmatched bases: 6. There are 16 residues in the CDR3. The CDR3 is CASSEPGLAGADTQYF. The CDR3 DNA reads as TGTGCCAGCAGTGAACCGGGACTAGCGGGGGCAGATACGCAGTATTTT.

A single count supports this clone. CDR3 in amino acids: CASSLSPTGANEKLFF. In DNA, the CDR3 is TGTGCCAGCAGTTTATCCCCGACAGGTGCTAATGAAAAACTGTTTTTT. V usage is TRBV28 and J usage is TRBJ1-4; D is perhaps TRBD1 (6 bases). The CDR3 is 16 amino acids. The germline gives CDR1 MDHEN, CDR2 SYDVKM. V was cut by 1 base and J by 3 bases, with 12 bases left in between.

The chain carries TRBV6-5 and TRBJ2-1; tentatively, D is TRBD2 (5 bases). There are 13 residues in the CDR3. Germline V gene sequence: CDR1 MNHEY, CDR2 SVGAGI. V lost 4 bases to trimming and J lost 3 bases, with 7 bases between them. CDR3 nucleotides: TGTGCCAGCAGTTTCGGGGACTACAATGAGCAGTTCTTC. This translates into CASSFGDYNEQFF.

The chain uses TRBV2 and TRBJ1-1, with D unresolved. CDR1 and CDR2 from the germline V gene are SNHLY and FYNNEI. CDR3 length: 12 residues. V gave up 5 bases and J gave up 6 bases, with 10 bases separating them. DNA for the CDR3: TGTGCCAGCAGTCCTCCGAGATCTGAAGCTTTCTTT. Protein: CASSPPRSEAFF.

The chain combines TRBV27 with TRBJ1-3; TRBD1 aligns across 10 bases. V dropped 8 bases and J dropped 0; count of bases not matched to a gene: 7. Per germline, CDR1 MNHEY and CDR2 SMNVEV (reference sequence). This CDR3 has 16 amino acids. CDR3 DNA: TGTGCCAGCGGAAGACAGGGGGCCTCCTCTGGAAACACCATATATTTT. Its protein product is CASGRQGASSGNTIYF.

The chain uses TRBV6-6 and TRBJ2-7; D not certain. In germline, CDR1 is MNHNY, CDR2 SVGAGI (reference sequence). V was trimmed by 3 bases and J by 6 bases, leaving 12 bases between them. The CDR3 is made up of 13 amino acids. Here the CDR3 reads CASSYSTVREQYF. The DNA for the CDR3 is TGTGCCAGCAGTTATTCAACCGTGCGCGAGCAGTACTTC.

The chain has TRBV29-1 and TRBJ1-1; D possibly corresponds to TRBD1 (5 bases). Germline V gene sequence: CDR1 SQVTM, CDR2 ANQGSEA. V lost 7 bases and J 7 bases, leaving 16 bases between the germline ends. There are 12 residues in the CDR3. The CDR3 is CSAYPGGGEAFF. The DNA for the CDR3 is TGCAGCGCCTACCCGGGGGGGGGTGAAGCTTTCTTT.

The chain recombines TRBV18 with TRBJ2-5; TRBD1 might be the D (6 bases). CDR1 is KGHSH and CDR2 is LQKENI in the germline V gene. CDR3 size: 15 residues. V gave up 2 bases and J gave up 4 bases, with 14 bases separating them. The CDR3 DNA reads as TGTGCCAGCTCACCATTCCAGGGGCGCACAGAGACCCAGTACTTC. Its protein product is CASSPFQGRTETQYF.

The chain employs TRBV20-1 and TRBJ2-7, with 7 bases that match TRBD1. The germline V gene encodes CDR1 DFQATT and CDR2 SNEGSKA (reference sequence). The length of the CDR3 is 10 residues. The CDR3 DNA is TGCAGACAGGGGCGCTACGAGCAGTACTTC. This sequence encodes CRQGRYEQYF.